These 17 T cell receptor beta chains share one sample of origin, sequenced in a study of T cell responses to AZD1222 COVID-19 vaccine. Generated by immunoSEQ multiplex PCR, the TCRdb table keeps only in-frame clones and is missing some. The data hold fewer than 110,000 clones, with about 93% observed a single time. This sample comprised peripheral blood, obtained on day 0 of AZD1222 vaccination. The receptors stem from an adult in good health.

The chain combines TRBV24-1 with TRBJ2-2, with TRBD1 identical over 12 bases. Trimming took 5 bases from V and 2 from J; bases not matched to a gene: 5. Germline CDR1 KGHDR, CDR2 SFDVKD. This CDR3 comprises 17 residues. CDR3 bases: TGTGCCACCAGTGCCTGGGGGACAGGGGGCAACACCGGGGAGCTGTTTTTT. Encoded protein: CATSAWGTGGNTGELFF.

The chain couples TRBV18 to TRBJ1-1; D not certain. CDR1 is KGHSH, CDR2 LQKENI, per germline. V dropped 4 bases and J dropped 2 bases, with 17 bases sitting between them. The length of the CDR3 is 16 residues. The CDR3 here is CASSRTQSQANTEAFF. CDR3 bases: TGTGCCAGCTCACGAACCCAATCACAAGCTAACACTGAAGCTTTCTTT.

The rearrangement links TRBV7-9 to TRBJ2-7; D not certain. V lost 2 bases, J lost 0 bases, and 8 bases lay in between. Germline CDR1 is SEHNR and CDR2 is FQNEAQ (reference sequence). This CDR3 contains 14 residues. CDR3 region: CASSLQSSSYEQYF. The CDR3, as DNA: TGTGCCAGCAGCTTACAGAGTAGCTCCTACGAGCAGTACTTC. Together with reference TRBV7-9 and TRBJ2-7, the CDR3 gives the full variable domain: DTGVSQNPRHKITKRGQNVTFRCDPISEHNRLYWYRQTLGQGPEFLTYFQNEAQLEKSRLLSDRFSAERPKGSFSTLEIQRTEQGDSAMYLCASSLQSSSYEQYFGPGTRLTVT.

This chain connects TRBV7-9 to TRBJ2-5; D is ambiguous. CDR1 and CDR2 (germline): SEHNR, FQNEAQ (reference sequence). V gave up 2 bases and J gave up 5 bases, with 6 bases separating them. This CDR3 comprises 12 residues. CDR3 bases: TGTGCCAGCAGCTTATACGTGGAGACCCAGTACTTC. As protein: CASSLYVETQYF.

The CDR3 spells CASSPGDRIYNEQFF. In nucleotides, the CDR3 is TGTGCCAGCAGCCCTGGGGACAGGATATACAATGAGCAGTTCTTC. The chain carries TRBV7-2 and TRBJ2-1, with TRBD1 matching over 8 bases. Per germline, CDR1 SGHTA and CDR2 FQGNSA. V shed 5 bases, J shed 4 bases, and the junction held 7 bases outside the gene matches. The CDR3 consists of 15 residues.

CDR3 bases: TGTGCCAGCAGTGAAACAGCTGGGGCAGAGACCCAGTACTTC. It is translated as CASSETAGAETQYF. The chain couples TRBV25-1 to TRBJ2-5, with D perhaps matching TRBD1 (5 bases). The CDR3 runs 14 residues. Germline CDR1 reads MGHDK; CDR2 reads SYGVNS. Trimming stripped 2 bases from V and 4 bases from J, with 11 bases between. The full variable domain, completed using reference TRBV25-1 and TRBJ2-5, is EADIYQTPRYLVIGTGKKITLECSQTMGHDKMYWYQQDPGMELHLIHYSYGVNSTEKGDLSSESTVSRIRTEHFPLTLESARPSHTSQYLCASSETAGAETQYFGPGTRLLVL.

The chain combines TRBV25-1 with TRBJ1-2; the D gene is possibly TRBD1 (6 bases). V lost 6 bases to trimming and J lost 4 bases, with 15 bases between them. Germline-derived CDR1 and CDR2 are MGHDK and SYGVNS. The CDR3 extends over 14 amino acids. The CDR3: CASSSGGQAYGYTF. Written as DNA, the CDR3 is TGTGCCAGCAGCTCGGGGGGGCAAGCCTATGGCTACACCTTC.

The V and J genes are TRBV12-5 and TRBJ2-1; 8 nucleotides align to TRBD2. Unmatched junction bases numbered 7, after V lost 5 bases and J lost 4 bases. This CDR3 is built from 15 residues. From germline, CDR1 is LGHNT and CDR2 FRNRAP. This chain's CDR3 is CASGTPGGVYNEQFF. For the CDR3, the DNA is TGTGCTAGTGGTACCCCCGGGGGGGTTTACAATGAGCAGTTCTTC.

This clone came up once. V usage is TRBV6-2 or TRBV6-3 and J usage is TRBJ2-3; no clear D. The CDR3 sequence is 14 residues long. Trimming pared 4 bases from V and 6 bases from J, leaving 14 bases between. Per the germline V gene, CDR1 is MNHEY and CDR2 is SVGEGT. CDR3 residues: CASSSHQRPDTQYF. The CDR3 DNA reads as TGTGCCAGCAGTTCCCATCAACGTCCGGATACGCAGTATTTT.

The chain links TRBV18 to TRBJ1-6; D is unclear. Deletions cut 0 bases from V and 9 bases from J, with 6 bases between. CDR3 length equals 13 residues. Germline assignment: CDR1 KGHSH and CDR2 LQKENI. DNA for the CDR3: TGTGCCAGCTCACCACCCAACAGTTCACCCCTCCACTTT. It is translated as CASSPPNSSPLHF. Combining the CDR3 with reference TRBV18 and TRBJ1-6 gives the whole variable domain NAGVMQNPRHLVRRRGQEARLRCSPMKGHSHVYWYRQLPEEGLKFMVYLQKENIIDESGMPKERFSAEFPKEGPSILRIQQVVRGDSAAYFCASSPPNSSPLHFGNGTRLTVT.

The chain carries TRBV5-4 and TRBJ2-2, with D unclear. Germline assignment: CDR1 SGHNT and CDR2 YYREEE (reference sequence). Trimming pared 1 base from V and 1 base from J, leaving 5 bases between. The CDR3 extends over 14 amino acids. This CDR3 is CASSLYGNTGELFF. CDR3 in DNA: TGTGCCAGCAGCTTGTACGGGAACACCGGGGAGCTGTTTTTT.

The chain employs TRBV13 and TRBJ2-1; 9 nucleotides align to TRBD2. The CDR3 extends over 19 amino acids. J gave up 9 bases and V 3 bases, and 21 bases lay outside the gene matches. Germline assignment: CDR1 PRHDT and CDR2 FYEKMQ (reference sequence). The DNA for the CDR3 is TGTGCCAGCAGCTTGGGACTAGCTTTGAGTTCATCCCACGGGCCTGAGCAGTTCTTC. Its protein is CASSLGLALSSSHGPEQFF.

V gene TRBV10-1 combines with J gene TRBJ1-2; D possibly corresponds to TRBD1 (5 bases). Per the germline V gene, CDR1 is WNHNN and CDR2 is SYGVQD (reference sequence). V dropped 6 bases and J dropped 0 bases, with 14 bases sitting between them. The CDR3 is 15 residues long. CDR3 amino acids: CASSPTGPSNYGYTF. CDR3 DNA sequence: TGCGCCAGCAGCCCCACAGGACCCTCTAACTATGGCTACACCTTC.

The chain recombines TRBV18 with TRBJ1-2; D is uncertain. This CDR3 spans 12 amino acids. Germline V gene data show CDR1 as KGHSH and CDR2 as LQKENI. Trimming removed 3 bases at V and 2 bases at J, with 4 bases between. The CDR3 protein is CASSPENYGYTF. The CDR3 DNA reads TGTGCCAGCTCACCTGAGAACTATGGCTACACCTTC.

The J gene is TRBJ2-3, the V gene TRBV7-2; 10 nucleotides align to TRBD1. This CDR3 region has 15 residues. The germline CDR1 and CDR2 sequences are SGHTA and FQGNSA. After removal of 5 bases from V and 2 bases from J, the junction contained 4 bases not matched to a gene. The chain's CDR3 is CASSPGTGDTDTQYF. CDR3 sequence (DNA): TGTGCCAGCAGCCCGGGGACAGGGGACACAGATACGCAGTATTTT.

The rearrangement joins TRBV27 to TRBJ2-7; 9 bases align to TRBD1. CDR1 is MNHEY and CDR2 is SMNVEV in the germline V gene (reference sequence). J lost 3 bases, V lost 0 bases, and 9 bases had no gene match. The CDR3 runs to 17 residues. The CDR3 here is CASSLSILGTGFYEQYF. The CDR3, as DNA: TGTGCCAGCAGTTTATCTATTCTCGGGACAGGGTTCTACGAGCAGTACTTC.

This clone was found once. The CDR3 nucleotides are TGTGCCAGTTCCCCAAGCGGGGTACCTTACAATGAGCAGTTCTTC. It yields the protein CASSPSGVPYNEQFF. The chain carries TRBV19 and TRBJ2-1; TRBD2 aligns across 7 bases. In germline, CDR1 is LNHDA, CDR2 SQIVND (reference sequence). With 8 bases clipped from V and 4 bases from J, the junction kept 11 bases outside the gene matches. The CDR3 runs 15 residues.